This T cell receptor beta chain was recorded in a study of blood T cells in healthy people across ages. This CDR3 comprises 15 residues. Germline-derived CDR1 and CDR2 are SQVTM and ANQGSEA. The V and J ends lost 5 bases and 0 bases respectively, with 16 bases between them. Sample-barcoded 5' priming and a J-beta primer mix drove a second PCR of roughly 7 to 11 cycles. TCRdb used MiXCR to reprocess the 5' RACE reads, holding one entry per CDR3 protein. The data hold 1.5 million to 2 million distinct CDR3 sequences, with about two fifths observed a single time. Sequenced: blood. This receptor was identified in a human donor in good health. The chain uses TRBV29-1 and TRBJ1-1; D is undetermined. CDR3 in DNA: TGCAGCGTTACTGAATATGGAGAGATGAACACTGAAGCTTTCTTT. Its protein is CSVTEYGEMNTEAFF.